This entry lists 12 T cell receptor beta chains sequenced from one sample in a study of blood T cell repertoires in COVID-19. The protocol was immunoSEQ multiplex PCR, while the TCRdb copy is restricted to in-frame clones and leaves out a portion. The sample shows tens of thousands of clones, approximately 90% of them seen only once. The source material was peripheral blood. All receptors come from a woman between 45 and 65 years old with COVID-19, enrolled during active disease.

V usage is TRBV6-2 or TRBV6-3 and J usage is TRBJ2-7, with D unclear. CDR3 length: 15 residues. CDR1 MNHEY and CDR2 SVGEGT come from the germline V gene. Trimming pared 6 bases from V and 2 bases from J, leaving 17 bases between. CDR3: CASSPQWIEAYEQYF. CDR3 coding DNA: TGTGCCAGCAGCCCCCAGTGGATCGAGGCCTACGAGCAGTACTTC.

The chain joins TRBV24-1 to TRBJ2-7, with no clear D. Germline-derived CDR1 and CDR2 are KGHDR and SFDVKD. The V and J ends lost 2 bases and 3 bases respectively, with 7 bases between them. The CDR3 spans 13 residues. The CDR3 DNA reads TGTGCCACCAGTGATTCCAGGTACTACGAGCAGTACTTC. Its translation is CATSDSRYYEQYF.

The V gene is TRBV5-4, the J gene TRBJ2-2; the D gene is possibly TRBD1 (6 bases). CDR3 length equals 17 residues. Trimming shortened V by 4 bases and J by 1 base, and 17 bases separated the two germline ends. Germline V gene data show CDR1 as SGHNT and CDR2 as YYREEE (reference sequence). The CDR3 is CASSPLGGRGNTGELFF. CDR3 DNA sequence: TGTGCCAGCAGCCCCCTAGGGGGTAGGGGGAACACCGGGGAGCTGTTTTTT.

The chain couples TRBV7-6 to TRBJ1-3; no reliable D call. The CDR3 spans 16 residues. Germline-derived CDR1 and CDR2 are SGHVS and FNYEAQ. The V gene lost 2 bases and the J gene lost 4 bases, with 15 bases spanning the gap. The CDR3 sequence is CASSLSAAVAGNTIYF. CDR3 DNA: TGTGCCAGCAGCTTATCCGCGGCGGTGGCCGGAAACACCATATATTTT.

The chain uses TRBV6-6 and TRBJ1-5; D is unclear. Germline values: CDR1 MNHNY, CDR2 SVGAGI (reference sequence). V lost 2 bases, J lost 2 bases, and 10 bases lay in between. CDR3 length: 15 residues. The CDR3 DNA reads TGTGCCAGCAGTTACGGGGTCGGGGGCAATCAGCCCCAGCATTTT. Protein: CASSYGVGGNQPQHF.

The V call is TRBV3-1 (or the pseudogene TRBV3-2), the J call TRBJ1-5; D remains unclear. The germline CDR1 and CDR2 sequences are LGHDT and YNNKEL (reference sequence). The CDR3 has 13 amino acids. V lost 3 bases and J 7 bases, leaving 10 bases between the germline ends. CDR3 loop: CASSQNRKQPQHF. As DNA, the CDR3 is TGTGCCAGCAGCCAGAACAGAAAACAGCCCCAGCATTTT.

This clone was counted between two and nine times. The gene calls are TRBV6-5 and TRBJ1-6; D is ambiguous. Trimming took 8 bases from V and 7 from J, leaving 15 bases between them. The CDR3 is 14 amino acids. In germline, CDR1 is MNHEY, CDR2 SVGAGI. In DNA, the CDR3 is TGTGCCAGCTACCGCGCGGGAGCGAATTCACCCCTCCACTTT. Translated, it gives CASYRAGANSPLHF.

The rearrangement uses TRBV27 and TRBJ1-5, with 9 bases that match TRBD1. Germline V lookup: CDR1 MNHEY, CDR2 SMNVEV (reference sequence). CDR3 length equals 17 residues. V dropped 6 bases and J dropped 1; count of bases not matched to a gene: 10. The CDR3 here is CASRAGQGKRSNQPQHF. CDR3 in DNA: TGTGCCAGCAGGGCTGGACAGGGGAAACGAAGCAATCAGCCCCAGCATTTT.

The chain joins TRBV30 to TRBJ2-2; possibly TRBD1 for D (6 bases). The CDR3 has 15 amino acids. CDR1 is GTSNPN and CDR2 is SVGIG in the germline V gene (reference sequence). Trimming took 5 bases from V and 5 from J, leaving 18 bases between them. CDR3 loop: CAWDGTSPWTGELFF. The CDR3 nucleotides are TGTGCCTGGGACGGGACAAGTCCTTGGACCGGGGAGCTGTTTTTT.

The CDR3 bases are TGTGCCAGCAGCTTAAGATTGACTAGCAGGGAGACCCAGTACTTC. This sequence encodes CASSLRLTSRETQYF. The rearrangement uses TRBV7-3 and TRBJ2-5, with 7 bases lining up with TRBD2. Trimming removed 1 base from V and 5 bases from J; junction bases left unmatched: 7. The germline V gene has CDR1 SGHTA and CDR2 FQGTGA. The CDR3 contains 15 residues.

This sequence joins TRBV28 and TRBJ2-6, with a weak D call TRBD2 (6 bases). The V end lost 6 bases, the J end lost 4 bases, and 19 bases lay between the germline ends. Germline CDR1 is MDHEN and CDR2 is SYDVKM. There are 17 residues in the CDR3. This chain's CDR3 is CASSLPRGRVGANVLTF. The CDR3 region has the DNA TGTGCCAGCAGCCTGCCGCGGGGCCGTGTGGGGGCCAACGTCCTGACTTTC.

The chain combines TRBV27 with TRBJ1-1, with D maybe TRBD1 (6 bases). The CDR3 has 19 residues. Germline values: CDR1 MNHEY, CDR2 SMNVEV (reference sequence). With 6 bases removed from V and 1 base from J, the gap between germline ends came to 27 bases. CDR3 nucleotides: TGTGCCAGCAGCCCGCCGGGCTCCTGGAACGGACAGACGAACACTGAAGCTTTCTTT. Translated, it gives CASSPPGSWNGQTNTEAFF.